This TCR beta chain was identified in a study of blood T cell repertoires in COVID-19. CDR1 and CDR2 from the germline V gene are SNHLY and FYNNEI. The V gene lost 8 bases and the J gene lost 0 bases, with 15 bases spanning the gap. The CDR3 runs 15 residues. Libraries were prepared by immunoSEQ multiplex PCR; TCRdb keeps only in-frame clonotypes and omits some of them. The data show about 120,000 clones, around 87% seen once. Material for sequencing was peripheral blood. The clonotype was recovered from a man in his 70s with active or convalescent COVID-19. This chain joins TRBV2 and TRBJ2-3, with a tentative D call TRBD1 (5 bases). The CDR3 spells CASQPGQTSTDTQYF. DNA of the CDR3: TGTGCCAGCCAACCAGGGCAGACTAGCACAGATACGCAGTATTTT.